The 6 T cell receptor beta chains presented below share a single source sample, sequenced in a study of blood T cell repertoires in COVID-19. This table comes from immunoSEQ multiplex PCR, and its TCRdb copy is limited to in-frame clones, with some not included. The sample has 35,000 to 55,000 clones; 85% to 90% are singletons. The sample was peripheral blood. These TCRs come from a human donor in a cohort sampled during active COVID-19.

The chain recombines TRBV5-1 with TRBJ2-5; TRBD2 matches 11 bases. The CDR3 runs 18 residues. V shed 0 bases, J shed 1 base, and the junction held 8 bases outside the gene matches. From germline, CDR1 is SGHRS and CDR2 YFSETQ. CDR3 bases: TGCGCCAGCAGCTTGGTGGGACTAGCGGCCCTTCTCCAAGAGACCCAGTACTTC. It is translated as CASSLVGLAALLQETQYF. The variable domain in full, with the rest retrieved from reference TRBV5-1 and TRBJ2-5, is KAGVTQTPRYLIKTRGQQVTLSCSPISGHRSVSWYQQTPGQGLQFLFEYFSETQRNKGNFPGRFSGRQFSNSRSEMNVSTLELGDSALYLCASSLVGLAALLQETQYFGPGTRLLVL.

The rearrangement uses TRBV2 and TRBJ2-5, with 9 positions matching TRBD2. The ends lost 8 bases at V and 9 bases at J; junction bases unmatched: 16. CDR1 SNHLY and CDR2 FYNNEI come from the germline V gene. The CDR3 totals 15 residues. The CDR3 region is CASYFGGRAGEAQYF. The CDR3 nucleotides are TGTGCCAGCTATTTCGGCGGGAGGGCAGGGGAGGCCCAGTACTTC.

The chain joins TRBV7-3 to TRBJ2-7; possibly TRBD1 for D (5 bases). The germline V and J ends were trimmed by 2 bases and 5 bases, with 10 bases remaining between them. The CDR3 sequence is 13 residues long. The germline CDR1 and CDR2 sequences are SGHTA and FQGTGA. The CDR3, as DNA: TGTGCCAGCAGCTTAGGGGCAGGGAACGAGCAGTACTTC. Translation gives CASSLGAGNEQYF.

The chain links TRBV29-1 to TRBJ2-7; 12 nucleotides line up with TRBD1. V trimming: 5 bases; J trimming: 4 bases; junction bases outside the gene matches: 3. Germline assignment: CDR1 SQVTM and CDR2 ANQGSEA. The CDR3 extends over 13 amino acids. CDR3 amino acids: CSVWGQGAYEQYF. The CDR3 coding sequence is TGCAGCGTTTGGGGACAGGGGGCTTACGAGCAGTACTTC.

The chain joins TRBV28 to TRBJ1-4; TRBD1 agrees at 8 bases. The CDR3 has 15 residues. In germline, CDR1 is MDHEN, CDR2 SYDVKM. The V segment lost 11 bases and the J segment 0 bases; nucleotides outside the gene matches: 8. This chain's CDR3 is CAVSRTGTTNEKLFF. The DNA for the CDR3 is TGTGCCGTCAGCCGGACAGGGACAACTAATGAAAAACTGTTTTTT.

This clone was observed once. V and J are TRBV7-9 and TRBJ1-4; the match to TRBD1 covers 10 bases. CDR3 size: 17 residues. The ends lost 0 bases at V and 7 bases at J; junction bases unmatched: 8. The germline gives CDR1 SEHNR, CDR2 FQNEAQ (reference sequence). In DNA, the CDR3 is TGTGCCAGCAGCTTAGCAACGACAGGGGGCTCGGGTGAAAAACTGTTTTTT. Its protein product is CASSLATTGGSGEKLFF.